One sample yielded the 9 T cell receptor beta chains listed below, sequenced in a study of blood T cells in healthy people across ages. Then a second PCR, running roughly 7 to 11 cycles, was carried out with a sample-barcoded 5' primer and a J-beta primer mix. TCRdb re-called the 5' RACE reads with MiXCR, one entry per CDR3 protein. Of some 1.5 million distinct CDR3 sequences listed, approximately 30% are singletons. What was sequenced was blood. The origin of the receptors is a woman in her twenties or thirties in good health.

This clonotype appeared many times. This chain links TRBV12-3 or TRBV12-4 with TRBJ2-7; D perhaps matches TRBD1 (5 bases). V was cut by 3 bases and J by 6 bases, with 12 bases left in between. The CDR3 consists of 13 residues. Written as DNA, the CDR3 is TGTGCCAGCAGTTTGGGTGGAAGGGGCGAGCAGTACTTC. It is translated as CASSLGGRGEQYF.

This clonotype was observed at least ten times. The chain employs TRBV5-1 and TRBJ2-7; TRBD2 aligns across 9 bases. CDR3 length: 14 residues. Unmatched junction bases numbered 3, after V lost 5 bases and J lost 0 bases. Looked up from germline, CDR1 is SGHRS and CDR2 is YFSETQ. Written as DNA, the CDR3 is TGCGCCAGCAGTCAAGCGGGGGGCTCCTACGAGCAGTACTTC. Amino acid sequence: CASSQAGGSYEQYF. Full variable domain (remainder filled in from reference TRBV5-1 and TRBJ2-7): KAGVTQTPRYLIKTRGQQVTLSCSPISGHRSVSWYQQTPGQGLQFLFEYFSETQRNKGNFPGRFSGRQFSNSRSEMNVSTLELGDSALYLCASSQAGGSYEQYFGPGTRLTVT.

J is TRBJ2-7 and V is TRBV5-6; 7 nucleotides match TRBD2. The J segment lost 2 bases and the V segment lost 2 bases, leaving 10 bases of the junction unmatched. The CDR3 is 16 amino acids. Germline assignment: CDR1 SGHDT and CDR2 YYEEEE. The CDR3 loop is CASSLRVIAGPYEQYF. CDR3 DNA: TGTGCCAGCAGCTTAAGAGTGATAGCGGGCCCCTACGAGCAGTACTTC.

The chain employs TRBV15 and TRBJ2-5, with 10 bases identical to TRBD1. The J call may be mistaken, given a closer DNA end match to TRBJ2-7. The CDR3 length is 14 residues. Per germline, CDR1 LNHNV and CDR2 YYDKDF (reference sequence). The CDR3 sequence is CATSALGQGYEQYF. In nucleotides, the CDR3 is TGTGCCACCAGCGCACTGGGACAGGGGTACGAGCAGTACTTC.

The table lists this clonotype with many counts. A read error may produce the germline difference seen at one junction end. The rearrangement links TRBV2 to TRBJ1-2; the match to TRBD1 covers 9 bases. This CDR3 contains 11 residues. The germline V gene has CDR1 SNHLY and CDR2 FYNNEI. The CDR3 DNA is TGCTGGACAGGGGATAACTATGGCTACACCTTC. Residues: CWTGDNYGYTF.

This rearrangement joins TRBV24-1 to TRBJ2-7; 7 bases map to TRBD2. Germline V gives CDR1 KGHDR, CDR2 SFDVKD. The CDR3 length is 13 residues. V dropped 3 bases and J dropped 5; count of bases not matched to a gene: 3. The CDR3 loop is CATSDRAGDEQYF. The CDR3 DNA sequence: TGTGCCACCAGTGATCGGGCGGGGGACGAGCAGTACTTC.

V is TRBV5-1 and J is TRBJ2-7; 7 bases line up with TRBD2. The CDR3 runs 15 residues. The junction had 5 bases not matched to a gene; V was cut back by 0 bases and J by 2 bases. Germline CDR1 SGHRS, CDR2 YFSETQ. CDR3 DNA sequence: TGCGCCAGCAGCTTGGAGCAGCGGGGCGCCTACGAGCAGTACTTC. Translated: CASSLEQRGAYEQYF.

This clonotype was detected a few times. CDR3 region: CASSLSDRKLGGYTF. Written as DNA, the CDR3 is TGTGCCAGCAGTTTAAGTGATCGGAAACTCGGTGGCTACACCTTC. The chain combines TRBV12-3 or TRBV12-4 with TRBJ1-2; no definite D call. The CDR3 has 15 amino acids. V lost 2 bases, J lost 7 bases, and 17 bases lay in between.

The chain has TRBV27 and TRBJ2-7, with no clear D. V dropped 0 bases and J dropped 2 bases, with 11 bases sitting between them. Germline V gives CDR1 MNHEY, CDR2 SMNVEV (reference sequence). The CDR3 has 15 residues. CDR3 sequence reads: CASSLSSFDAYEQYF. CDR3 sequence (DNA): TGTGCCAGCAGTTTATCGTCGTTCGATGCCTACGAGCAGTACTTC.